Each of the 25 T cell receptor beta chains below was sequenced from the same sample in a study of tumor-infiltrating lymphocytes in glioblastoma multiforme. Three nested ARM-PCR rounds with V-beta and C-beta primers built TCRB libraries. TCRdb reprocessed the multiplex PCR reads via MiXCR and lists one record per CDR3 protein. The sample has tens of thousands of distinct CDR3 sequences, 60% to 65% seen once. Specimen: brain tumor tissue. The receptors derive from a male donor with glioblastoma.

Note on this clonotype: One end of the junction is discordant with germline, which a read error may explain. This chain connects TRBV6-2 or TRBV6-3 to TRBJ2-3; D may be TRBD2 (6 bases). Germline CDR1 is MNHEY and CDR2 is SVGEGT. This CDR3 comprises 15 residues. The CDR3 region is CASSPSGLATDTQYF. The CDR3 bases are TGTGCCAGCAGTCCCTCGGGACTGGCCACAGATACGCAGTATTTC.

Regarding this clonotype: This could be a read error, since a much larger clone is one nucleotide away. The chain employs TRBV11-1 and TRBJ1-1; D may be TRBD1 (5 bases). With 2 bases removed from V and 0 bases from J, the gap between germline ends came to 16 bases. Germline V CDR1 and CDR2: SGHAT, FQDESV (reference sequence). The CDR3 is 17 residues long. The CDR3 nucleotides are TGTGCCAGCAGCTTACGGGGCAGAGGGTACATGAACACTGAAGCTTTCTTT. This encodes CASSLRGRGYMNTEAFF.

On this clonotype: One junction end does not reproduce the germline sequence, and a read error may be involved. The CDR3 sequence: CSLARDRESPLRF. The CDR3 DNA reads as TGCAGCCTTGCCAGGGACAGGGAATCACCCCTCCGCTTT. This chain uses TRBV29-1 with TRBJ1-6; the match to TRBD1 covers 9 bases. Germline CDR1 SQVTM, CDR2 ANQGSEA. This CDR3 has 13 residues.

Notes on this clonotype: The junction departs from the called germline gene at one end, perhaps through a read error. The chain has TRBV20-1 and TRBJ2-3; D not resolved. Per the germline V gene, CDR1 is DFQATT and CDR2 is SNEGSKA (reference sequence). The length of the CDR3 is 11 residues. The CDR3 DNA sequence: TGCAGTACTCAGCACACAGATACACAGTATTTT. As protein: CSTQHTDTQYF.

By its share, this clonotype is medium-sized (0.01 to 0.1%). The chain has TRBV29-1 and TRBJ2-7, with a tentative D call TRBD1 (7 bases). The CDR3 loop spans 13 amino acids. V was cut by 4 bases and J by 1 base, with 11 bases left in between. CDR1 SQVTM and CDR2 ANQGSEA come from the germline V gene. The DNA for the CDR3 is TGCAGCGTTGTCCCAGGGGGGTCCTACGAGCAGTACTTC. Translating it yields CSVVPGGSYEQYF.

Comments on this clonotype: In this CDR3 the conserved last residue, phenylalanine or tryptophan, is missing, so a read error is likely. This sequence joins TRBV29-1 and TRBJ2-2; D possibly corresponds to TRBD1 (7 bases). V lost 6 bases, J lost 5 bases, and 19 bases lay in between. The CDR3 totals 15 residues. Germline V CDR1 and CDR2: SQVTM, ANQGSEA. The CDR3 coding sequence is TGCAGCGTGGGGGGCAGGGGGGCGGGAACCGGGGAGCTGTTTTTG. It is translated as CSVGGRGAGTGELFL.

In the case of this clonotype: A clone one base away is much larger, so this may be a read error. The chain combines TRBV7-9 with TRBJ2-2; a possible D gene is TRBD2 (6 bases). The CDR3 sequence is 16 residues long. Per the germline V gene, CDR1 is SEHNR and CDR2 is FQNEAQ (reference sequence). V shed 6 bases and J shed 0 bases, with 14 bases lying between them. CDR3 in DNA: TGTGCCAGCAGGGAACACGGGGGTACGAACACCGGGGAGCTGTTTTTT. It encodes CASREHGGTNTGELFF.

In the case of this clonotype: The junction shows a germline mismatch at one end, possibly a read error. V usage is TRBV6-5 and J usage is TRBJ2-7, with D perhaps being TRBD1 or TRBD2 (6 bases each). The CDR3 contains 16 residues. Per the germline V gene, CDR1 is MNHEY and CDR2 is SVGAGI. The CDR3 DNA reads TGTGCCAGCAGTTATGCAAAACTTGGTGGGGGGCCCGAGCAATACTTC. Translating gives CASSYAKLGGGPEQYF.

With respect to this clonotype: One junction end disagrees with the germline gene, perhaps due to a read error. J is TRBJ1-4 and V is TRBV11-2; TRBD1 is a possible D gene (5 bases). Per germline, CDR1 SGHAT and CDR2 FQNNGV. CDR3 length: 12 amino acids. CDR3 DNA sequence: TGTGTCAGCAGCTTAGATCAGGGAAAACAGTTTTTT. This gives the protein CVSSLDQGKQFF.

The rearrangement uses TRBV10-3 and TRBJ1-1; no definite D call. Germline V gives CDR1 ENHRY, CDR2 SYGVKD. Trimming pared 0 bases from V and 3 bases from J, leaving 8 bases between. The CDR3 runs to 14 residues. Written as DNA, the CDR3 is TGTGCCATCAGTGAGTCTGGGAAGGACACTGAAGCTTTCTTT. Translation gives CAISESGKDTEAFF.

On this clonotype: The junction shows a germline mismatch at one end, possibly a read error. This sequence joins TRBV11-2 and TRBJ1-2, with TRBD1 matching 7 bases. CDR3 size: 16 residues. Germline values: CDR1 SGHAT, CDR2 FQNNGV. CDR3: CDSSLVGTETNCGYTF. CDR3 coding DNA: TGTGACAGCAGCTTAGTCGGGACAGAGACTAACTGTGGCTACACCTTC.

The J gene is TRBJ2-1, the V gene TRBV29-1; TRBD1 agrees at 9 bases. Germline loops: CDR1 SQVTM, CDR2 ANQGSEA. The CDR3 contains 15 residues. V was clipped by 3 bases and J by 6 bases; unmatched bases: 9. The CDR3, as DNA: TGCAGCGTTGAGGGACAGGGCGGTAGGAGCAATGAGCAGTTCTTC. Translation: CSVEGQGGRSNEQFF.

This clonotype was seen ten or more times. This chain connects TRBV5-7 to TRBJ2-7; either TRBD1 or TRBD2 may fit D (5 bases each). TRBV5-7 is annotated as an ORF whose role is uncertain. V was cut by 4 bases and J by 13 bases, with 15 bases left in between. CDR3 length: 11 amino acids. The DNA of the CDR3 is TGTGCCAGCAGCATCCGGGACCGCAAATACTTC. This encodes CASSIRDRKYF.

This clonotype was seen a few times. V and J are TRBV7-2 and TRBJ1-2, with D uncertain. This CDR3 is 13 amino acids long. CDR1 is SGHTA and CDR2 is FQGNSA in the germline V gene. Trimming removed 5 bases at V and 1 base at J, with 8 bases between. CDR3 residues: CASSPTFNYGYTF. The CDR3 DNA reads as TGTGCCAGCAGCCCGACTTTTAACTATGGCTACACCTTC.

Worth noting for this clonotype: One end of the junction does not line up with germline, which may come from a read error. The CDR3 DNA is TGTGCCAACAGCGGAGAGGGGGGCGAGCAGTACTTC. This sequence encodes CANSGEGGEQYF. The chain carries TRBV11-1 and TRBJ2-7; the D call may be TRBD1 or TRBD2 (6 bases each). Germline CDR1 reads SGHAT; CDR2 reads FQDESV (reference sequence). The CDR3 extends over 12 amino acids.

The chain links TRBV11-2 to TRBJ2-6; D remains ambiguous. Per the germline V gene, CDR1 is SGHAT and CDR2 is FQNNGV. The CDR3 covers 16 residues. Deletions cut 6 bases from V and 0 bases from J, with 12 bases between. CDR3 loop: CASRGLRNSGANVLTF. CDR3 in DNA: TGTGCCAGCAGGGGCTTAAGGAACTCTGGGGCCAACGTCCTGACTTTC.

This clonotype has more than one count but fewer than ten. The DNA for the CDR3 is TGTGCCAGCAGTGCTGAGACTAGCGGGAGTTACGAGCAGTACTTC. This encodes CASSAETSGSYEQYF. J is TRBJ2-7 and V is TRBV6-1; TRBD2 matches 12 bases. Germline values: CDR1 MNHNS, CDR2 SASEGT. The J segment lost 4 bases and the V segment lost 4 bases, leaving 5 bases of the junction unmatched. The CDR3 runs 15 residues.

The rearrangement joins TRBV6-2 or TRBV6-3 to TRBJ2-3, with 7 bases aligning to TRBD2. The CDR3 runs 15 residues. CDR1 is MNHEY, CDR2 SVGEGT, per germline. The V and J ends lost 5 bases and 4 bases, in that order; junction bases with no gene match: 9. The DNA of the CDR3 is TGTGCCAGCAGTCGCAGCGGGGATCTCGCAGATACGCAGTATTTT. As protein: CASSRSGDLADTQYF.

Concerning this clonotype: Germline is not matched at one junction end, which may reflect a read error. The genes are TRBV20-1 and TRBJ2-7; 7 bases are shared with TRBD2. The CDR3 is made up of 16 amino acids. Germline-derived CDR1 and CDR2 are DFQATT and SNEGSKA (reference sequence). This CDR3 reads CSAKKGSGTNGYEQYF. In DNA, the CDR3 is TGCAGTGCTAAGAAGGGCTCAGGGACTAACGGGTACGAGCAGTACTTT.

The rearrangement links TRBV20-1 to TRBJ2-1; 11 bases line up with TRBD2. The length of the CDR3 is 17 residues. Germline CDR1 and CDR2: DFQATT and SNEGSKA (reference sequence). The V gene end was trimmed by 6 bases and the J gene end by 4 bases; junction bases not matched to a gene: 14. CDR3 residues: CSAPDSPTSGSYNEQFF. The DNA of the CDR3 is TGCAGTGCCCCTGACTCTCCAACTAGCGGGAGTTACAATGAGCAGTTCTTC.

This clonotype was recorded at least ten times. V usage is TRBV12-3 or TRBV12-4 and J usage is TRBJ1-3, with D possibly matching TRBD1 (6 bases). The germline V and J ends were trimmed by 7 bases and 8 bases, with 15 bases remaining between them. This CDR3 region has 13 residues. The CDR3 spells CASILQGLDTIYF. The CDR3, as DNA: TGTGCCAGCATTCTACAGGGTTTAGACACCATATATTTT.

This clonotype was observed at least ten times. J is TRBJ2-5 and V is TRBV2, with D unclear. Germline V CDR1 and CDR2: SNHLY, FYNNEI. Trimming pared 4 bases from V and 5 bases from J, leaving 11 bases between. The CDR3 has 13 residues. In nucleotides, the CDR3 is TGTGCCAGCAGTGGGACCGATAGGGAGACCCAGTACTTC. Translated, it gives CASSGTDRETQYF. The entire variable domain, with the rest obtained from reference TRBV2 and TRBJ2-5, is as follows: EPEVTQTPSHQVTQMGQEVILRCVPISNHLYFYWYRQILGQKVEFLVSFYNNEISEKSEIFDDQFSVERPDGSNFTLKIRSTKLEDSAMYFCASSGTDRETQYFGPGTRLLVL.

About this clonotype itself: The conserved phenylalanine or tryptophan normally closing the CDR3 is absent here, so this likely arose from a read error. V and J are TRBV20-1 and TRBJ2-7, with 7 bases that match TRBD1. Germline V lookup: CDR1 DFQATT, CDR2 SNEGSKA (reference sequence). Germline trimming cut 3 bases from V and 2 bases from J; bases unmatched to any gene: 4. The CDR3 length is 13 residues. DNA for the CDR3: TGCAGTGCTAGGGACAGGAGACCCTACGAGCAGTACTTG. It yields the protein CSARDRRPYEQYL.

The chain couples TRBV7-9 to TRBJ1-6; TRBD1 is a possible D gene (6 bases). This CDR3 contains 15 residues. Per the germline V gene, CDR1 is SEHNR and CDR2 is FQNEAQ (reference sequence). Trimming stripped 7 bases from V and 7 bases from J, with 17 bases between. CDR3 DNA sequence: TGTGCCAGCATCTACGGCAGGGGCGGGAATTCACCCCTCCACTTT. Translating gives CASIYGRGGNSPLHF.

This clonotype was recorded many times. One junction end does not reproduce the germline sequence, and a read error may be involved. This chain connects TRBV6-5 to TRBJ1-1, with D perhaps TRBD1 (5 bases). The CDR3 runs to 13 residues. Germline V gene data show CDR1 as MNHEY and CDR2 as SVGAGI. In nucleotides, the CDR3 is TGTGCCAGCAGGAGACAGTCGTGGGCTGAAGCTCTCTTT. Translation gives CASRRQSWAEALF.